This T cell receptor (beta chain) was profiled in a study of siplizumab effects on memory and regulatory T cells. Study-wide results and caveats: Naive T cells apparently outstripped memory cells in diversity and seemed major alloresponse contributors.

Clones were sequenced by immunoSEQ multiplex PCR, and TCRdb holds only the in-frame ones, with some missing. The data show tens of thousands of clones, 95% seen once. Germline CDR1 is MGHRA and CDR2 is YSYEKL. The CDR3 loop spans 14 amino acids. The germline V and J ends were trimmed by 6 bases and 5 bases, with 16 bases remaining between them. A remark on this clone: Its matching antigen is unknown.

The clonotype originates from a human donor in good health. Specimen: CD8+ T cells sorted from blood. The chain is built from TRBV4-1 and TRBJ2-5, with D uncertain. CDR3 sequence: CASSKGGSRETQYF. The CDR3 DNA sequence: TGCGCCAGCAGTAAAGGCGGTTCCAGGGAGACCCAGTACTTC.